This T cell receptor (beta chain) is from a study of shared clonotypes between healthy human individuals. Caucasian adults living in Nashville, Tennessee, provided all samples. Here immunoSEQ multiplex PCR was the method, and the copy in TCRdb shows in-frame clones only, minus some. The sample has fewer than 850,000 clones; roughly 91% are singletons. General study results and limits: The four-donor shared clonotypes exceeded non-shared clonotypes in generation probability, with non-shared ones scoring lower. Naive subsets generally had larger estimated richness than memory subsets.

On this clone: The target antigen is unknown.

The CDR3 spans 14 residues. From germline, CDR1 is SGDLS and CDR2 YYNGEE. Trimming shortened V by 3 bases and J by 4 bases, and 14 bases separated the two germline ends. The chain combines TRBV9 with TRBJ2-7; D is perhaps TRBD1 or TRBD2 (5 bases each). The sequence was obtained from a young man in good health. Some clones in this sample may be carry-over from other donors' samples. Sequenced sample: memory CD8+ T cells from PBMCs. Regarding subset: CD45RO+ cells pooled with CCR7-negative TemRA cells. The CDR3 sequence: CASSAGTPSYEQYF. The CDR3 nucleotides read TGTGCCAGCAGCGCCGGGACCCCCTCTTACGAGCAGTACTTC.